This T cell receptor beta chain is drawn from a study of T cells after yellow fever vaccination. TCR cDNA was made by 5'RACE template switching, adding a universal primer site and UMIs. TCRdb fed the 5' RACE reads into MiXCR, producing one record per CDR3 protein. This table has some 350,000 distinct CDR3 sequences, under 5% appearing once. Study-level results: A limited proportion of clonotypes was detected within both the CD4 and CD8 compartments.

A remark on this clonotype: What it binds is not known.

Here the sequenced sample was PBMCs, taken 5 days after the yellow fever booster vaccination. This sequence originates from a man between 18 and 35 years old who received the YFV17D yellow fever vaccine.

The CDR3 loop reads CSAHVTSGGLNEQFF. In nucleotides, the CDR3 is TGCAGTGCTCATGTGACTAGCGGGGGACTCAATGAGCAGTTCTTC. The V call is TRBV20-1, the J call TRBJ2-1; TRBD2 aligns across 12 bases. CDR1 and CDR2 (germline): DFQATT, SNEGSKA (reference sequence). The length of the CDR3 is 15 residues. Losses at the gene ends were 5 bases for V and 6 bases for J; bases not matched to a gene: 8.